Listed below are T cell receptor beta chains from one sample, sequenced in a study of cytomegalovirus exposure and HLA in healthy donors. Clones were read by immunoSEQ multiplex PCR, and TCRdb kept only the in-frame ones, dropping some. Among around 170,000 clones listed, 75% to 85% were seen once. The specimen was PBMCs. Receptors originate from a woman between 18 and 30 years old in good health and CMV-seronegative. The CDR3 runs from the conserved cysteine through the conserved F or W. The D gene is left open where the match is weak. Some rows have no size entry. The others give once, few or many, or a class for an expanded clone.

J gene	D gene	clone size	V gene	CDR3 protein	CDR3 DNA
TRBJ1-5	.	once	TRBV6-1	CASSGQGQVISNQPQHF	TGTGCCAGCAGTGGGCAGGGCCAAGTCATAAGCAATCAGCCCCAGCATTTT
TRBJ1-2	.	once	TRBV18	CASSPLRDTYGYTF	TGTGCCAGCTCACCACTCCGGGACACATATGGCTACACCTTC
TRBJ2-1	TRBD1	.	TRBV6-1	CAVLRGGGTNNEQFF	TGTGCCGTCCTACGAGGGGGCGGCACTAACAATGAGCAGTTCTTC
TRBJ2-7	TRBD2	.	TRBV11-3	CASSPGIAGGHEQYF	TGTGCCAGCAGCCCCGGGATAGCGGGAGGCCACGAGCAGTACTTC
TRBJ1-1	.	once	TRBV19	CASSTLQNMNTEAFF	TGTGCCAGTAGCACGTTACAGAATATGAACACTGAAGCTTTCTTT
TRBJ2-5	.	.	TRBV6-5	CASSYSNRETQYF	TGTGCCAGCAGTTACTCGAATCGGGAGACCCAGTACTTC
TRBJ2-1	TRBD2	.	TRBV10-3	CAISPGLAGTNEQFF	TGTGCCATCAGTCCGGGACTAGCGGGAACGAATGAGCAGTTCTTC
TRBJ2-7	TRBD1	.	TRBV14	CASSQESGGSYEQYF	TGTGCCAGCAGCCAAGAGTCAGGGGGCTCCTACGAGCAGTACTTC
TRBJ2-5	TRBD2	.	TRBV6-1	CASSASGGQETQYF	TGTGCCAGCAGTGCGAGCGGGGGGCAAGAGACCCAGTACTTC
TRBJ2-1	.	few	TRBV7-3	CASSPGHLPANEQFF	TGTGCCAGCAGCCCGGGACACCTGCCCGCCAATGAGCAGTTCTTC
TRBJ2-7	TRBD1	few	TRBV5-6	CASSERQGHEQYF	TGTGCCAGCAGCGAGAGACAGGGCCACGAGCAGTACTTC
TRBJ1-4	.	.	TRBV15	CATSRGEVGAEKLFF	TGTGCCACCAGCAGAGGGGAGGTGGGAGCGGAAAAACTGTTTTTT
TRBJ2-7	TRBD2	.	TRBV7-3	CASTKMTSGSYEQYF	TGTGCCAGCACCAAAATGACTAGCGGCTCCTACGAGCAGTACTTC
TRBJ1-1	.	.	TRBV29-1	CSVEPEMTEAFF	TGCAGCGTTGAGCCGGAGATGACTGAAGCTTTCTTT
TRBJ2-3	.	.	TRBV5-1	CASSLRRTDTDTQYF	TGCGCCAGCAGCTTACGAAGGACAGACACAGATACGCAGTATTTT
TRBJ1-2	TRBD1	.	TRBV5-4	CASSLVGQGTNYGYTF	TGTGCCAGCAGCTTGGTGGGACAGGGGACTAACTATGGCTACACCTTC